This is a list of T cell receptor beta chains from one sample in a study of blood T cell repertoires in COVID-19. The protocol was immunoSEQ multiplex PCR, while the TCRdb copy is restricted to in-frame clones and leaves out a portion. The table has fewer than 200,000 clones, 82% seen once. Source material: peripheral blood. All receptors derive from a woman aged 55 to 70 with COVID-19, enrolled during active disease. CDR3s include the opening cysteine and the closing phenylalanine or tryptophan. D genes are given only for firm matches. Size is stated for part of the rows, as once, few or many counts, or as a class when the clone is expanded.

cdr3_aa cdr3_nt d_call j_call clone_size v_call
CASSEVLPGGQETQYF TGTGCCAGCAGTGAAGTGCTACCAGGGGGCCAAGAGACCCAGTACTTC TRBD1 TRBJ2-5 NA TRBV6-1
CSVGGLQPTNEQYF TGCAGCGTTGGGGGGCTGCAGCCCACTAACGAGCAGTACTTC NA TRBJ2-7 NA TRBV29-1
CATSRDRGPQETQYF TGTGCCACCAGCAGAGACAGGGGACCCCAAGAGACCCAGTACTTC NA TRBJ2-5 NA TRBV15
CAWSFGTSPQETQYF TGTGCCTGGAGTTTCGGGACTAGCCCCCAAGAGACCCAGTACTTC TRBD2 TRBJ2-5 NA TRBV30
CSVAGGPGYGYTF TGCAGCGTTGCCGGGGGGCCTGGCTATGGCTACACCTTC NA TRBJ1-2 NA TRBV29-1
CASSQEQGKNQPQHF TGTGCCAGCAGCCAAGAACAGGGGAAAAATCAGCCCCAGCATTTT TRBD1 TRBJ1-5 NA TRBV3-1/TRBV3-2
CASSLEPGLARETQYF TGTGCCAGCAGCTTAGAGCCGGGACTAGCCAGGGAGACCCAGTACTTC TRBD2 TRBJ2-5 NA TRBV11-2
CASSPDRGTEAFF TGTGCCAGCAGTCCGGACAGGGGGACTGAAGCTTTCTTT TRBD1 TRBJ1-1 once TRBV12-3/TRBV12-4
CASSRGLAGGNEQFF TGTGCCAGCAGCCGGGGACTAGCGGGGGGGAATGAGCAGTTCTTC TRBD2 TRBJ2-1 NA TRBV2
CASSPREARSSYNSPLHF TGTGCCAGCAGCCCGCGGGAGGCTAGAAGCTCCTATAATTCACCCCTCCACTTT NA TRBJ1-6 NA TRBV7-3